These 21 T cell receptor beta chains originate from one sample sequenced in a study of cytomegalovirus exposure and HLA in healthy donors. Vbeta (60) and Jbeta (13) primers were used in the PCR. The data were produced by immunoSEQ multiplex PCR, yet TCRdb's version contains in-frame clones alone and is incomplete. The repertoire holds about 190,000 clones, with around nine tenths as singletons. The sequenced material came from PBMCs. Every receptor here comes from a young woman in good health and CMV-seronegative.

V is TRBV5-6 and J is TRBJ1-4; D uncertain. Germline CDR1 reads SGHDT; CDR2 reads YYEEEE. The CDR3 is made up of 15 amino acids. The V end lost 1 base, the J end lost 8 bases, and 15 bases lay between the germline ends. The DNA of the CDR3 is TGTGCCAGCAGCTTGACCGGGTCGAGCGCAGAAAAACTGTTTTTT. Its translation is CASSLTGSSAEKLFF.

CDR3 protein: CATSRVPGGSSYEQYF. In nucleotides, the CDR3 is TGTGCCACCAGCAGAGTTCCAGGTGGCAGCTCCTACGAGCAGTACTTC. The gene calls are TRBV15 and TRBJ2-7; D is ambiguous. Germline values: CDR1 LNHNV, CDR2 YYDKDF (reference sequence). V shed 1 base and J shed 0 bases, with 13 bases lying between them. The CDR3 extends over 16 amino acids.

This clone has a single count. The CDR3 region is CASSLVAAGELFF. As DNA, the CDR3 is TGTGCCAGCAGCTTAGTCGCGGCCGGGGAGCTGTTTTTT. The chain links TRBV7-9 to TRBJ2-2, with D unclear. The length of the CDR3 is 13 residues. The germline CDR1 and CDR2 sequences are SEHNR and FQNEAQ (reference sequence). Between the trimmed V and J ends, which lost 1 base and 6 bases, there was a span of 6 bases.

The CDR3 loop reads CASSLGVVYEQYF. The CDR3 DNA is TGTGCCAGCAGTCTAGGGGTCGTCTACGAGCAGTACTTC. This chain connects TRBV27 to TRBJ2-7; D may be TRBD1 (5 bases). The ends were cut back, 5 bases at V and 3 bases at J, with 11 bases in the middle. CDR1 and CDR2 (germline): MNHEY, SMNVEV (reference sequence). CDR3 length: 13 amino acids.

The V call is TRBV7-9, the J call TRBJ2-2, with 9 bases that match TRBD2. CDR3 length equals 14 residues. The V gene's germline CDR1 is SEHNR and CDR2 FQNEAQ (reference sequence). V was pared by 10 bases and J by 7 bases, with 10 bases of the junction left unmatched. The CDR3 protein is CATLGAGGGGELFF. The CDR3 DNA reads as TGTGCCACACTAGGAGCGGGAGGAGGCGGGGAGCTGTTTTTT.

Written as DNA, the CDR3 is TGTGCCAGCAGCCCTCGGGGGGTTAACTATGGCTACACCTTC. Translating gives CASSPRGVNYGYTF. The chain has TRBV7-2 and TRBJ1-2; tentative D call: TRBD1 (5 bases). Trimming pared 5 bases from V and 1 base from J, leaving 11 bases between. Per germline, CDR1 SGHTA and CDR2 FQGNSA. This CDR3 has 14 residues.

The J gene is TRBJ1-6, the V gene TRBV21-1; the D call TRBD1 from the table was never checked on the DNA. TRBV21-1 is designated a pseudogene. The CDR3 has 17 residues. The DNA for the CDR3 is TGTGCCAGCAGTCCGACGGGGACAGGGAAAGAGGATTCACCCCTCCACTTT. Its protein product is CASSPTGTGKEDSPLHF.

The chain employs TRBV5-1 and TRBJ2-3, with a weak D call TRBD2 (5 bases). Germline V gene lookup returns CDR1 SGHRS and CDR2 YFSETQ. The germline V and J ends were trimmed by 0 bases and 1 base, with 9 bases remaining between them. The CDR3 covers 15 residues. CDR3 sequence reads: CASSLVMEGTDTQYF. CDR3 DNA sequence: TGCGCCAGCAGCTTGGTGATGGAGGGCACAGATACGCAGTATTTT.

This clone has just a few counts. This chain uses TRBV7-9 with TRBJ1-2, with D tentatively TRBD1 (6 bases). The CDR3 is made up of 14 amino acids. V lost 2 bases and J 2 bases, leaving 9 bases between the germline ends. Germline CDR1 and CDR2: SEHNR and FQNEAQ (reference sequence). In DNA, the CDR3 is TGTGCCAGCAGCTTAACAGGGATAAACTATGGCTACACCTTC. It encodes CASSLTGINYGYTF. The full variable domain, its missing parts supplied by reference TRBV7-9 and TRBJ1-2, is DTGVSQNPRHKITKRGQNVTFRCDPISEHNRLYWYRQTLGQGPEFLTYFQNEAQLEKSRLLSDRFSAERPKGSFSTLEIQRTEQGDSAMYLCASSLTGINYGYTFGSGTRLTVV.

The chain uses TRBV7-9 and TRBJ2-7, with 9 bases that match TRBD2. CDR1 is SEHNR and CDR2 is FQNEAQ in the germline V gene (reference sequence). The length of the CDR3 is 16 residues. J gave up 3 bases and V 5 bases, and 11 bases lay outside the gene matches. Here the CDR3 reads CASSPRGSGRSYEQYF. The CDR3 DNA sequence: TGTGCCAGCAGCCCGCGTGGTAGCGGGAGAAGCTACGAGCAGTACTTC.

V is TRBV6-5 and J is TRBJ1-6; D possibly corresponds to TRBD1 (5 bases). The CDR3 length is 12 residues. Germline V gene data show CDR1 as MNHEY and CDR2 as SVGAGI. The ends were cut back, 6 bases at V and 12 bases at J, with 12 bases in the middle. In DNA form, the CDR3 reads TGTGCCAGCAGCAAATCTCAGGGACCCCTCCACTTT. As protein: CASSKSQGPLHF.

This rearrangement joins TRBV14 to TRBJ2-5, with D hard to call. The germline V gene has CDR1 SGHDN and CDR2 FVKESK. This CDR3 comprises 12 residues. Trimming took 3 bases from V and 5 from J, leaving 7 bases between them. The CDR3 sequence is CASSQRHETQYF. DNA of the CDR3: TGTGCCAGCAGCCAGAGGCACGAGACCCAGTACTTC.

The chain combines TRBV11-2 with TRBJ2-7; tentative D call: TRBD1 (6 bases). Per the germline V gene, CDR1 is SGHAT and CDR2 is FQNNGV. Trimming took off 5 bases at V and 2 bases at J, with 10 bases between the two ends. There are 13 residues in the CDR3. The CDR3 protein is CASSHRVPYEQYF. DNA of the CDR3: TGTGCCAGCAGCCACAGGGTCCCCTACGAGCAGTACTTC.

This clone occurred once. The rearrangement uses TRBV7-9 and TRBJ2-1; D perhaps matches TRBD1 (6 bases). Germline assignment: CDR1 SEHNR and CDR2 FQNEAQ (reference sequence). The V end was cut by 0 bases, the J end by 8 bases, with 26 bases between. The CDR3 extends over 19 amino acids. The CDR3 protein is CASSLAGQGNGLSHDEQFF. The CDR3 DNA reads as TGTGCCAGCAGCTTAGCCGGGCAGGGGAATGGGTTGTCACATGATGAGCAGTTCTTC.

V usage is TRBV5-1 and J usage is TRBJ2-5; 8 nucleotides align to TRBD1. CDR3 size: 14 residues. V shed 4 bases and J 3 bases; nucleotides not matched to a gene: 5. Per germline, CDR1 SGHRS and CDR2 YFSETQ. In nucleotides, the CDR3 is TGCGCCAGCAGCCTGCGGACAGGGAAAGAGACCCAGTACTTC. Protein sequence: CASSLRTGKETQYF.

V is TRBV5-1 and J is TRBJ2-1; D is uncertain. V was shortened by 4 bases and J by 6 bases, with 11 bases between the two germline ends. The CDR3 runs 13 residues. Germline V CDR1 and CDR2: SGHRS, YFSETQ. CDR3 sequence reads: CASSPHHGNEQFF. CDR3 coding DNA: TGCGCCAGCAGCCCTCACCACGGCAATGAGCAGTTCTTC.

This clone has only one observation. The V call is TRBV5-1, the J call TRBJ2-5; D uncertain. The DNA end is a closer match to TRBJ2-7, so the J assignment may be wrong. The length of the CDR3 is 14 residues. CDR1 and CDR2 from the germline V gene are SGHRS and YFSETQ. The DNA of the CDR3 is TGCGCCAGCAGCGTGGAGCCCATTCCCTACGAGCAGTACTTC. This gives the protein CASSVEPIPYEQYF.

V is TRBV5-6 and J is TRBJ2-7; D is undetermined. Germline CDR1 and CDR2: SGHDT and YYEEEE. The CDR3 is 13 residues long. The germline V and J ends were trimmed by 1 base and 2 bases, with 7 bases remaining between them. CDR3 protein: CASSLREPYEQYF. The CDR3 nucleotides read TGTGCCAGCAGCTTGAGAGAACCCTACGAGCAGTACTTC.

This clone was counted a single time. J is TRBJ2-7 and V is TRBV28; maybe TRBD1 (5 bases). V was cut by 8 bases and J by 6 bases, with 11 bases left in between. Germline lookup yields CDR1 MDHEN and CDR2 SYDVKM. This CDR3 is built from 11 residues. The CDR3, as DNA: TGTGCCAGCGGACCCAGGGCCGAGCAGTACTTC. Translation gives CASGPRAEQYF. The full variable domain, rest sourced from reference TRBV28 and TRBJ2-7, is DVKVTQSSRYLVKRTGEKVFLECVQDMDHENMFWYRQDPGLGLRLIYFSYDVKMKEKGDIPEGYSVSREKKERFSLILESASTNQTSMYLCASGPRAEQYFGPGTRLTVT.

This clone has a single count. J is TRBJ1-2 and V is TRBV11-2; possibly TRBD1 for D (5 bases). Looked up from germline, CDR1 is SGHAT and CDR2 is FQNNGV. This CDR3 is 15 amino acids long. Trimming removed 5 bases at V and 2 bases at J, with 15 bases between. The CDR3 sequence is CASSPWGERNYGYTF. The CDR3 DNA is TGTGCCAGCAGCCCCTGGGGGGAGAGGAACTATGGCTACACCTTC.

This clone showed up just a few times. The chain links TRBV21-1 to TRBJ1-1; no DNA check was done on the table's D call, TRBD1. TRBV21-1 is listed as a pseudogene. CDR3 length: 14 amino acids. In DNA form, the CDR3 reads TGTGCCAGCAGGGCGACAGGCCTGAACACTGAAGCTTTCTTT. It yields the protein CASRATGLNTEAFF.